The next 17 T cell receptor beta chains were all read from a single sample in a study of blood T cell repertoires in COVID-19. Method: immunoSEQ multiplex PCR; TCRdb's copy keeps in-frame clones and lacks some. The table lists 75,000 to 100,000 clones, around 87% of them singletons. Sequencing was carried out using peripheral blood. The receptors shown here come from a human donor with acute or convalescent COVID-19. The donor label of this sample is uncertain.

The gene calls are TRBV19 and TRBJ1-1, with TRBD1 as a possible D gene (5 bases). V was trimmed by 6 bases and J by 7 bases, leaving 12 bases between them. The CDR3 loop spans 12 amino acids. The germline V gene has CDR1 LNHDA and CDR2 SQIVND (reference sequence). The CDR3 sequence is CASRSGDHEAFF. The CDR3 nucleotides are TGTGCCAGTAGGTCGGGGGACCATGAAGCTTTCTTT.

The chain carries TRBV7-9 and TRBJ1-2; the match to TRBD1 covers 7 bases. Trimming at V came to 5 bases and at J to 4 bases, leaving 10 bases not matched to a gene. CDR1 SEHNR and CDR2 FQNEAQ come from the germline V gene (reference sequence). The CDR3 is made up of 15 amino acids. CDR3 nucleotide sequence: TGTGCCAGCAGCCGTGGACGTAGACAGGGCTATGGCTACACCTTC. Translated: CASSRGRRQGYGYTF.

The CDR3 DNA follows: TGTGCCAGCGGATTCAAGGACAGGCCCGGGTACAATGAGCAGTTCTTC. Protein: CASGFKDRPGYNEQFF. The chain links TRBV7-9 to TRBJ2-1, with 7 bases that match TRBD1. The CDR3 contains 16 residues. V shed 8 bases and J 4 bases; nucleotides not matched to a gene: 14. Germline loops: CDR1 SEHNR, CDR2 FQNEAQ (reference sequence).

Here the CDR3 DNA reads TGCAGTGCTAGGCGAGATACGCAGTATTTT. Protein product: CSARRDTQYF. The gene calls are TRBV20-1 and TRBJ2-3; D not certain. The CDR3 contains 10 residues. Germline loops: CDR1 DFQATT, CDR2 SNEGSKA (reference sequence). Trimming removed 3 bases from V and 5 bases from J, with 3 bases in between.

CDR3 in DNA: TGCGCCAGCAGCTTGACCCTGACTAGCGGGGGAACAGATACGCAGTATTTT. It is translated as CASSLTLTSGGTDTQYF. V and J are TRBV5-1 and TRBJ2-3; 12 bases match TRBD2. The trim removed 1 base at V and 3 bases at J, leaving 6 bases unmatched. The CDR3 covers 17 residues. Germline V gives CDR1 SGHRS, CDR2 YFSETQ.

CDR3 residues: CASSQTEHEQFF. The CDR3, as DNA: TGTGCCAGCAGCCAAACCGAGCATGAGCAGTTCTTC. The gene calls are TRBV3-1 (or the pseudogene TRBV3-2) and TRBJ2-1; no reliable D call. The CDR3 has 12 amino acids. V lost 2 bases, J lost 8 bases, and 7 bases lay in between. Germline V gene sequence: CDR1 LGHDT, CDR2 YNNKEL (reference sequence).

The CDR3, as DNA: TGTGCCACCAGTGAGCTGGGACAGGACACCGGGGAGCTGTTTTTT. Its translation is CATSELGQDTGELFF. The rearrangement joins TRBV24-1 to TRBJ2-2; 8 bases map to TRBD1. Trimming at V came to 4 bases and at J to 3 bases, leaving 3 bases not matched to a gene. The CDR3 has 15 residues. Per the germline V gene, CDR1 is KGHDR and CDR2 is SFDVKD.

The V call is TRBV2, the J call TRBJ2-7; the D gene is possibly TRBD2 (6 bases). The CDR3 runs to 12 residues. Per germline, CDR1 SNHLY and CDR2 FYNNEI. Between the trimmed V and J ends, which lost 8 bases and 2 bases, there was a span of 10 bases. The CDR3 nucleotides are TGTGCCAGCCGGGACTTAACCTACGAGCAGTACTTC. The encoded protein is CASRDLTYEQYF.

The table lists this clone with a few counts. The chain uses TRBV19 and TRBJ2-1; 13 bases map to TRBD2. The germline CDR1 and CDR2 sequences are LNHDA and SQIVND (reference sequence). The J segment lost 9 bases and the V segment lost 9 bases, leaving 8 bases of the junction unmatched. This CDR3 is built from 14 residues. The CDR3, as DNA: TGTGCCAGCAATGGACTAGCGGGGGTGTCTGAGCAGTTCTTC. This gives the protein CASNGLAGVSEQFF.

In the case of this clone: A junction boundary mismatches the germline segment, possibly from a read error. CDR3 DNA: TGTGCTAGCAGCGCCTCCAGGACAGGGAATGACGAGCAGTACTTC. This encodes CASSASRTGNDEQYF. J is TRBJ2-7 and V is TRBV7-7; 8 bases fit TRBD1. The CDR3 runs 15 residues. Germline V gene lookup returns CDR1 SSHAT and CDR2 FNYEAQ (reference sequence).

The rearrangement joins TRBV5-1 to TRBJ1-4, with D perhaps matching TRBD1 (6 bases). V was pared by 2 bases and J by 8 bases, with 13 bases between. The CDR3 is 14 amino acids. Per the germline V gene, CDR1 is SGHRS and CDR2 is YFSETQ. CDR3 bases: TGCGCCAGCAGCTTAACAGGGTTCTCGGAAAAACTGTTTTTT. This codes for CASSLTGFSEKLFF.

In this sample, this clone turned up once. J is TRBJ2-3 and V is TRBV2; 14 bases match TRBD2. The CDR3 runs to 18 residues. V was clipped by 2 bases and J by 2 bases; unmatched bases: 6. CDR1 is SNHLY, CDR2 FYNNEI, per germline. CDR3 sequence: CASSEPGLAGGDTDTQYF. CDR3 coding DNA: TGTGCCAGCAGTGAACCCGGACTAGCGGGGGGTGACACAGATACGCAGTATTTT.

The CDR3 bases are TGTGCCAGCAGCTTGGAAGGGACAAGGGAGACCCAGTACTTC. Protein sequence: CASSLEGTRETQYF. J is TRBJ2-5 and V is TRBV5-8; a weak D match, TRBD1 (6 bases). Per germline, CDR1 SGHTS and CDR2 YDEGEE. Trimming pared 0 bases from V and 5 bases from J, leaving 11 bases between. This CDR3 contains 14 residues.

This chain connects TRBV4-1 to TRBJ1-1, with 9 bases matching TRBD1. CDR3 length equals 15 residues. CDR1 is MGHRA, CDR2 YSYEKL, per germline. V gave up 0 bases and J gave up 4 bases; unmatched junction bases: 3. CDR3 residues: CASSQDLTGGTEAFF. The CDR3 nucleotides read TGCGCCAGCAGCCAAGATCTGACAGGGGGCACTGAAGCTTTCTTT.

This chain links TRBV30 with TRBJ2-2; 7 nucleotides line up with TRBD2. V shed 3 bases and J 1 base; nucleotides not matched to a gene: 8. Germline V gene lookup returns CDR1 GTSNPN and CDR2 SVGIG (reference sequence). The CDR3 loop spans 16 amino acids. As DNA, the CDR3 is TGTGCCTGGAGGTACGCAGCGGGGCGGAACACCGGGGAGCTGTTTTTT. It yields the protein CAWRYAAGRNTGELFF.

The CDR3 sequence: CASSDYTEAFF. The CDR3 DNA is TGCGCCAGCAGCGACTACACTGAAGCTTTCTTT. The V and J genes are TRBV5-1 and TRBJ1-1, with no clear D. The V and J ends lost 4 bases and 3 bases respectively, with 4 bases between them. The CDR3 is made up of 11 amino acids. CDR1 is SGHRS and CDR2 is YFSETQ in the germline V gene.

The V and J genes are TRBV5-1 and TRBJ1-1, with 9 bases fitting TRBD1. The J segment lost 9 bases and the V segment lost 4 bases, leaving 13 bases of the junction unmatched. The CDR3 is 15 residues long. Germline CDR1 is SGHRS and CDR2 is YFSETQ. CDR3 residues: CASSTSTGGARKAFF. The CDR3 DNA reads as TGCGCCAGCAGCACCTCAACAGGGGGCGCGAGGAAAGCTTTCTTT.